The sequence of this T cell receptor (beta chain) was determined in a study of T cells in localized non-small cell lung cancer (dated by TCRdb to 2019 to 2021). In terms of the full investigation: Comparing tumors with uninvolved tumor-adjacent lungs, the study looked at the T cell repertoires of hundreds of patients with early-stage NSCLC. The cohort consisted of about 240 treatment-naive NSCLC patients whose localized lung tumors had been resected. The mean age of the NSCLC patients was 50 to 85 years, with 130 or so men and 95 to 110 women.

Findings and caveats that apply to the study as a whole: Because of the exploratory design, TCR variables were selected using unadjusted p-values without false-discovery rate correction. Uninvolved tumor-adjacent lung showed the highest T cell clonality, higher than tumor, which suggests more focused antigenic responses in the uninvolved tumor-adjacent lung. Higher T cell density in blood was associated with longer overall survival, whereas higher clonality in adjacent lung was associated with shorter survival. Because multi-region tumor sequencing was not done, intratumor heterogeneity could not be ruled out. Of the top 100 tumor clones, a median of approximately 60 were detected in paired uninvolved adjacent lung; about 28 were also among that lung's top 100.

The immunoSEQ Assay was used to sequence TCR beta CDR3 regions from DNA. Per the original workflow: To compute T cell density, TCR beta template counts were normalized to usable DNA, which was estimated by amplifying housekeeping genes. Richness was estimated with the preseqR package, extrapolating to 400,000 templates for PBMC samples and 120,000 templates for tissue samples. Clonality was calculated as one minus Pielou's evenness. Tissue-enriched TCRs were identified through differential abundance testing performed on productive amino-acid clonotypes, with a minimum total count of 5 and an alpha of 0.1. Repertoire overlap between compartments was quantified with the Jaccard Index and Morisita Overlap Index. GLIPH grouped TCR beta CDR3s together with public tetramer-defined viral CDR3s, and a viral motif had to include at least three viral sequences and also show V-gene enrichment. TCRdb re-hosts the immuneACCESS table, in-frame sequences only. Its copies lack some clones; in the studies checked, an unresolved V gene accounts for under half of them, and the cause for the rest is not known. V, J and clone size are taken as reported in that table, and D and trimming were inferred from the DNA itself. The sample includes about 15,000 clones, with approximately 85% observed a single time. The ten largest account for around 4.2% of the sample.

As encoded in the germline V gene (reference sequence), CDR1 is SGHNT while CDR2 is YYREEE. Spanning cysteine to phenylalanine, the CDR3 consists of 15 amino acids. Of all the DNA, just the CDR3 is kept, 45 bases in frame from base 1. The germline ends are 14 bases apart after V is trimmed by 4 bases and J by 1 base. On this clone: No cognate antigen has been identified for it. One base away there is no much larger clone; base qualities are not given.

At diagnosis, peripheral blood, uninvolved tumor-adjacent lung and tumor were collected and stored as a combination of fresh-frozen and FFPE material. For TCR repertoire profiling, the blood samples were analyzed as peripheral blood mononuclear cells. The sequence joins TRBV5-4 to TRBJ1-1, with the D gene too uncertain to name. The clonotype originates from a woman aged 40 to 75 with stage I lung adenocarcinoma. Specimen: peripheral blood, collected before any cancer treatment. The nucleotides are TGTGCCAGCAGCCCACGATCTAACTGGAACACTGAAGCTTTCTTT. Its coded protein is CASSPRSNWNTEAFF.